A selection of T cell receptor beta chains follows, all from one sample in a study of CD8+CD57+ T cells in acquired aplastic anemia. TCRdb redid the calling of the reads with MiXCR, one entry per CDR3 protein. The sample consists of hundreds of thousands of distinct CDR3 sequences, roughly a third of them appearing once. What was sequenced was sorted CD4+, CD8+, or CD8+CD57+ T cells (not recorded which) from PBMCs. The origin of the receptors is a human donor with aplastic anemia. Each CDR3 is given with its conserved first and last residue. D genes are given only for firm matches. Some rows mark clone size as missing; the rest say once, few, many or name a class of expanded clone.

NA,TRBV6-1,few,TRBJ1-5,TGTGCCAGCAGTGAAAGGGATTATAGCAATCAGCCCCAGCATTTT,CASSERDYSNQPQHF
NA,TRBV7-2,many,TRBJ2-7,TGTGCCAGCAGCTTAGGCAGGGGATCCTACGAGCAGTACTTC,CASSLGRGSYEQYF
NA,TRBV7-2,many,TRBJ2-2,TGTGCCAGCAGCCCTGATACCGGGGAGCTGTTTTTT,CASSPDTGELFF
TRBD2,TRBV9,NA,TRBJ2-2,TGTGCCAGCAGCGTAGAGAGAGGACTAGCGAACACCGGGGAGCTGTTTTTT,CASSVERGLANTGELFF
TRBD1,TRBV10-3,many,TRBJ2-2,TGTGCCATCAGTGGGACAGGGGCCGGCGGGGAGCTGTTTTTT,CAISGTGAGGELFF
NA,TRBV19,few,TRBJ2-7,TGTGCCAGTAGGGAGACAGGTTCTGGTGCCTACGAGCAGTACTTC,CASRETGSGAYEQYF
TRBD1,TRBV18,NA,TRBJ1-2,TGTGCCAGCTCACTCCGGGACAGGGAGGATGGCTACACCTTC,CASSLRDREDGYTF
TRBD1,TRBV2,NA,TRBJ1-2,TGTGCCAGCACCTTGACAGGGGTCAACTATGGCTACACCTTC,CASTLTGVNYGYTF
NA,TRBV5-1,once,TRBJ1-6,TGCGCCAGCAGCTTGAGTGACGACTCACCCCTCCACTTT,CASSLSDDSPLHF
TRBD1,TRBV6-1,many,TRBJ1-2,TGTGCCAGCAGTATGGGACAGAGAGATGGCTACACCTTC,CASSMGQRDGYTF
TRBD2,TRBV7-3,many,TRBJ2-3,TGTGCCAGCCAAATAGCGGGAGGCACCGCGGATACGCAGTATTTT,CASQIAGGTADTQYF
TRBD2,TRBV20-1,NA,TRBJ2-7,TGCAGTGCCTCAGCGGGGGGGCACGAGCAGTACTTC,CSASAGGHEQYF
NA,TRBV20-1,few,TRBJ2-1,TGCAGTGCTAGTGACTTCCACTCCTACAATGAGCAGTTCTTC,CSASDFHSYNEQFF
TRBD1,TRBV20-1,NA,TRBJ1-1,TGCAGTGCCCAGCTACCCGACAGGGCGACTGAAGCTTTCTTT,CSAQLPDRATEAFF
TRBD1,TRBV7-9,NA,TRBJ2-5,TGTGCCAGCAGCGGGGACAGGGGCCAGTACTTC,CASSGDRGQYF
NA,TRBV5-4,NA,TRBJ1-2,TGTGCCAGCAGCGCCGGACTATTGGGCTACACCTTC,CASSAGLLGYTF
TRBD1,TRBV9,few,TRBJ1-3,TGTGCCAGCAGCGTCACAGGGGTGCGTGGAAACACCATATATTTT,CASSVTGVRGNTIYF
NA,TRBV25-1,many,TRBJ1-2,TGTGCCAGCAGTGAGTACCGCGGCGGCTACACCTTC,CASSEYRGGYTF
TRBD2,TRBV9,few,TRBJ2-3,TGTGCCAGCAGCGTATCTAGCGGGGGACCCACAGATACGCAGTATTTT,CASSVSSGGPTDTQYF
NA,TRBV7-2,many,TRBJ1-5,TGTGCCAGCAGCTTCTATCCAGGTCAGCCCCAGCATTTT,CASSFYPGQPQHF
NA,TRBV19,many,TRBJ1-1,TGTGCCAGTAGTATAGGGTACAGGGACACTGAAGCTTTCTTT,CASSIGYRDTEAFF
NA,TRBV6-5,NA,TRBJ2-1,TGTGCCAGCAAGGGGCCTTCCTACAATGAGCAGTTCTTC,CASKGPSYNEQFF
TRBD1,TRBV10-3,many,TRBJ1-2,TGTGCCATCAATAAACAGGGGGCGGGTGGCTACACCTTC,CAINKQGAGGYTF
TRBD1,TRBV12-3/TRBV12-4,few,TRBJ1-5,TGTGCCAGCAGTTTCCGGGACAGGGATCAGCCCCAGCATTTT,CASSFRDRDQPQHF
NA,TRBV6-1,many,TRBJ1-6,TGTGCCAGCAACCGAAACCACAGGGATGTTAACTCACCCCTCCACTTT,CASNRNHRDVNSPLHF
TRBD1,TRBV6-1,NA,TRBJ2-3,TGTGCCAGCAGTGATCGAATAGGACAGGGTAGCACAGATACGCAGTATTTT,CASSDRIGQGSTDTQYF
TRBD2,TRBV5-1,NA,TRBJ2-5,TGCGCCAGCAGCTTGGAAACGGGAGGGGAGACCCAGTACTTC,CASSLETGGETQYF
NA,TRBV6-1,NA,TRBJ2-5,TGTGCCAGCGGAACGACTAGGGGAGAGACCCAGTACTTC,CASGTTRGETQYF
TRBD2,TRBV11-1,NA,TRBJ2-3,TGTGCCAGCAGCCTGGGACTAGCGGGGGGCACAGATGCGCAGTATTTT,CASSLGLAGGTDAQYF
TRBD2,TRBV15,NA,TRBJ2-4,TGTGCCACCAGCAGCCCGGGACTAGCGGGGATTAAGAACTTC,CATSSPGLAGIKNF
NA,TRBV20-1,many,TRBJ1-2,TGCAGTGCTAGCCATGGACAGTTCGGCTATGGCTACACCTTC,CSASHGQFGYGYTF
NA,TRBV10-3,NA,TRBJ1-1,TGTGCCAGCAGTTACGAGGGGCCAAGCCGGAACACTGAAGCTTTCTTT,CASSYEGPSRNTEAFF
NA,TRBV29-1,many,TRBJ1-1,TGCAGCGTTGATATGGGGGGAATGAACACTGAAGCTTTCTTT,CSVDMGGMNTEAFF
TRBD2,TRBV25-1,NA,TRBJ2-5,TGTGCCAGCAGCTTGGTATCTAGCGGGGGGCCCCCGGGGGAGACCCAGTACTTC,CASSLVSSGGPPGETQYF
NA,TRBV7-2,many,TRBJ1-5,TGTGCCAGCAGCTTAAGGTCGGGCAATCAGCCCCAGCATTTT,CASSLRSGNQPQHF
TRBD1,TRBV10-3,few,TRBJ1-2,TGTGCCATCAGTGAAGGACGACAGGGCTATGGCTACACCTTC,CAISEGRQGYGYTF
NA,TRBV29-1,NA,TRBJ1-4,TGCAGCGTTAGCCGGGGAAGTGAAAAACTGTTTTTT,CSVSRGSEKLFF
NA,TRBV9,few,TRBJ1-1,TGTGCCAGCAGCAAAGGGACCCTTCCCCAATCCACTGAAGCTTTCTTT,CASSKGTLPQSTEAFF
TRBD2,TRBV20-1,NA,TRBJ2-3,TGCAGTGCTAGACCGCTAGCGGGAACGGGGGCAGATACGCAGTATTTT,CSARPLAGTGADTQYF
NA,TRBV19,many,TRBJ1-1,TGTGCCAGTTCGACTTCAAGTGACAGGAGTGAAGCTTTCTTT,CASSTSSDRSEAFF
NA,TRBV20-1,once,TRBJ2-7,TGCAGTACCCCCCGGGGTACCCACGAGCAGTACTTC,CSTPRGTHEQYF
NA,TRBV5-1,NA,TRBJ2-7,TGCGCCAGCAGCTTGGCCACACTATCGGCAACCTACGAGCAGTACTTC,CASSLATLSATYEQYF
NA,TRBV6-1,many,TRBJ1-6,TGTGCCACCAACGGACAGCATAATTCACCCCTCCACTTT,CATNGQHNSPLHF